The 27 T cell receptor beta chains listed next were all sequenced from one sample in a study of spatial heterogeneity in lung cancer. Time point noted: blood at routine non-recurrence follow-up after resection. Each CDR3 protein gets one entry after TCRdb re-called the 5' RACE reads with MiXCR. The data show about 110,000 distinct CDR3 sequences, 10% to 11% seen once. The sequences come from PBMCs, collected at follow-up. The receptors derive from a female donor with early-stage non-small cell lung cancer.

This clonotype was detected only a few times. The V and J genes are TRBV12-3 or TRBV12-4 and TRBJ2-4; 7 bases are a match to TRBD2. Trimming cost V 4 bases and J 6 bases; bases outside gene matches: 6. The CDR3 sequence is 14 residues long. CDR3 region: CASSSGLPRNIQYF. Here the CDR3 DNA reads TGTGCCAGCAGTTCGGGACTACCCCGAAACATTCAGTACTTC.

This clonotype was counted ten times or more. This chain links TRBV7-9 with TRBJ1-2; D possibly corresponds to TRBD1 (6 bases). The germline V and J ends were trimmed by 11 bases and 5 bases, with 30 bases remaining between them. The CDR3 runs to 17 residues. The V gene's germline CDR1 is SEHNR and CDR2 FQNEAQ (reference sequence). The CDR3 coding sequence is TGTGCCCTCGACGGGGCCCAACAGGGACGGAGTAGTTATGGCTACACCTTC. Residues: CALDGAQQGRSSYGYTF. Supplemented by reference TRBV7-9 and TRBJ1-2, the full variable domain reads DTGVSQNPRHKITKRGQNVTFRCDPISEHNRLYWYRQTLGQGPEFLTYFQNEAQLEKSRLLSDRFSAERPKGSFSTLEIQRTEQGDSAMYLCALDGAQQGRSSYGYTFGSGTRLTVV.

The chain uses TRBV6-6 and TRBJ1-1; D unresolved. The CDR3 totals 11 residues. The germline gives CDR1 MNHNY, CDR2 SVGAGI (reference sequence). V was cut by 6 bases and J by 6 bases, with 8 bases left in between. CDR3 bases: TGTGCCAGCAGGGCCGAATCTGAAGCTTTCTTT. This translates into CASRAESEAFF.

This clonotype appeared a few times. The V and J genes are TRBV5-1 and TRBJ2-1; 10 nucleotides match TRBD2. CDR1 SGHRS and CDR2 YFSETQ come from the germline V gene. CDR3 size: 17 residues. Losses at the gene ends were 0 bases for V and 9 bases for J; bases not matched to a gene: 12. CDR3: CASSLGYLAGVGSEQFF. Here the CDR3 DNA reads TGCGCCAGCAGCTTGGGGTACCTAGCGGGAGTTGGTAGTGAGCAGTTCTTC.

This clonotype has more than one count but fewer than ten. This rearrangement joins TRBV18 to TRBJ1-4; D call uncertain. The CDR3 spans 14 residues. Deletions cut 8 bases from V and 0 bases from J, with 10 bases between. CDR1 KGHSH and CDR2 LQKENI come from the germline V gene. The CDR3 bases are TGTGCCAGCACCCCAGCTGCAACTAATGAAAAACTGTTTTTT. Translation: CASTPAATNEKLFF. The variable domain in full, completed from reference TRBV18 and TRBJ1-4, reads NAGVMQNPRHLVRRRGQEARLRCSPMKGHSHVYWYRQLPEEGLKFMVYLQKENIIDESGMPKERFSAEFPKEGPSILRIQQVVRGDSAAYFCASTPAATNEKLFFGSGTQLSVL.

The rearrangement joins TRBV13 to TRBJ2-5, with D hard to call. Trimming removed 2 bases at V and 6 bases at J, with 13 bases between. The CDR3 runs 14 residues. CDR1 is PRHDT and CDR2 is FYEKMQ in the germline V gene (reference sequence). CDR3 sequence (DNA): TGTGCCAGCAGCTTATTACGTGGGCGAAAGACCCAGTACTTC. Protein product: CASSLLRGRKTQYF.

This clonotype was recorded a few times. V is TRBV27 and J is TRBJ2-3; D call uncertain. Looked up from germline, CDR1 is MNHEY and CDR2 is SMNVEV (reference sequence). V lost 0 bases, J lost 1 base, and 2 bases lay in between. The CDR3 is made up of 13 amino acids. The chain's CDR3 is CASSLSRTDTQYF. Written as DNA, the CDR3 is TGTGCCAGCAGTTTATCCCGCACAGATACGCAGTATTTT.

The gene calls are TRBV19 and TRBJ1-5; 9 nucleotides agree with TRBD1. Trimming cost V 5 bases and J 5 bases; bases outside gene matches: 4. Germline lookup yields CDR1 LNHDA and CDR2 SQIVND (reference sequence). The CDR3 is 14 residues long. CDR3 DNA sequence: TGTGCCAGTAGTGAGACAGGGGGACATCAGCCCCAGCATTTT. Translating gives CASSETGGHQPQHF.

CDR3 sequence: CASVGNRVSYNEQFF. CDR3 sequence (DNA): TGTGCCAGCGTTGGAAACAGGGTCTCCTACAATGAGCAGTTCTTC. The gene calls are TRBV6-2 or TRBV6-3 and TRBJ2-1; D might be TRBD1 (6 bases). V dropped 8 bases and J dropped 0 bases, with 14 bases sitting between them. This CDR3 contains 15 residues. Germline lookup yields CDR1 MNHEY and CDR2 SVGEGT.

The V call is TRBV12-2, the J call TRBJ2-7; the tabulated D call, TRBD2, remains unverified against the DNA. TRBV12-2 is a listed pseudogene. The CDR3 covers 14 residues. Here the CDR3 reads CASRCHRADYEQYV. The CDR3 DNA sequence: TGTGCAAGTCGCTGTCATAGGGCTGATTACGAGCAGTACGTC.

This chain links TRBV11-3 with TRBJ2-7, with 7 bases that match TRBD1. The CDR3 is 20 amino acids. CDR1 is SGHNT, CDR2 YENEEA, per germline. V lost 3 bases, J lost 2 bases, and 22 bases stayed unmatched. This chain's CDR3 is CASSLAFRDSLRGVTYEQYF. The CDR3 coding sequence is TGTGCCAGCAGCTTGGCTTTCAGGGACAGTCTTAGAGGCGTCACCTACGAGCAGTACTTC.

This clonotype has more than one count but fewer than ten. The chain uses TRBV4-1 and TRBJ1-4; no definite D call. V was shortened by 2 bases and J by 0 bases, with 10 bases between the two germline ends. CDR1 is MGHRA, CDR2 YSYEKL, per germline. This CDR3 contains 16 residues. CDR3 sequence reads: CASSQIPGATNEKLFF. CDR3 in DNA: TGCGCCAGCAGCCAAATTCCTGGAGCAACTAATGAAAAACTGTTTTTT.

This clonotype was seen repeatedly, ten times or more. The chain is built from TRBV28 and TRBJ2-1; 7 nucleotides line up with TRBD2. CDR1 MDHEN and CDR2 SYDVKM come from the germline V gene. The CDR3 contains 14 residues. V shed 3 bases and J 5 bases; nucleotides not matched to a gene: 4. CDR3 amino acids: CASSLNGRNNEQFF. CDR3 bases: TGTGCCAGCAGTTTGAACGGGAGGAACAATGAGCAGTTCTTC.

In its sample, this clonotype was seen many times. V and J are TRBV29-1 and TRBJ2-4, with 9 bases identical to TRBD1. V lost 5 bases and J lost 6; bases outside the gene matches: 8. CDR3 length: 14 residues. Germline CDR1 and CDR2: SQVTM and ANQGSEA. The CDR3 loop reads CSVTIGTGINIQYF. CDR3 DNA sequence: TGCAGCGTTACGATTGGGACAGGGATAAACATTCAGTACTTC.

This rearrangement joins TRBV7-2 to TRBJ2-6; D not certain. V lost 5 bases and J lost 1, with 18 bases in between. CDR1 is SGHTA, CDR2 FQGNSA, per germline. CDR3 length: 18 residues. The CDR3 nucleotides read TGTGCCAGCAGCCGCGCCAACTTCCGGCAGTCTGGGGCCAACGTCCTGACTTTC. This encodes CASSRANFRQSGANVLTF.

This clonotype was observed a handful of times. V is TRBV7-8 and J is TRBJ1-2; D gene uncertain. The CDR3 spans 13 residues. Between the trimmed V and J ends, which lost 3 bases and 8 bases, there was a span of 13 bases. Per the germline V gene, CDR1 is SGHVS and CDR2 is FQNEAQ. CDR3 sequence: CASSFGSYGGYTF. In nucleotides, the CDR3 is TGTGCCAGCAGCTTCGGCAGCTACGGCGGCTACACCTTC.

The V gene is TRBV12-3 or TRBV12-4, the J gene TRBJ1-1; D gene uncertain. The V gene lost 3 bases and the J gene lost 3 bases, with 11 bases spanning the gap. The CDR3 consists of 14 residues. The CDR3 bases are TGTGCCAGCAGTTTTAGCTCTGGGTACACTGAAGCTTTCTTT. Encoded protein: CASSFSSGYTEAFF.

This clonotype was observed at least ten times. The chain employs TRBV5-1 and TRBJ2-1; tentative D call: TRBD2 (6 bases). CDR3 length: 14 residues. From germline, CDR1 is SGHRS and CDR2 YFSETQ. The V gene lost 5 bases and the J gene lost 6 bases, with 15 bases spanning the gap. The CDR3 reads CASRDGRSRNEQFF. CDR3 DNA: TGCGCCAGCAGAGACGGGAGATCCCGCAATGAGCAGTTCTTC.

The genes are TRBV28 and TRBJ2-1, with D perhaps TRBD2 (7 bases). V lost 5 bases and J 5 bases, leaving 16 bases between the germline ends. CDR1 and CDR2 (germline): MDHEN, SYDVKM. The CDR3 has 15 amino acids. The CDR3 loop reads CASSAPKGGDNEQFF. The DNA for the CDR3 is TGTGCCAGCAGTGCCCCCAAAGGGGGGGACAATGAGCAGTTCTTC.

This clonotype was seen only a few times. The rearrangement uses TRBV29-1 and TRBJ2-4; D ambiguous. The CDR3 is 12 amino acids. The germline V gene has CDR1 SQVTM and CDR2 ANQGSEA. Between the trimmed V and J ends, which lost 4 bases and 7 bases, there was a span of 11 bases. This chain's CDR3 is CSVGASENIQYF. In nucleotides, the CDR3 is TGCAGCGTTGGGGCCTCGGAGAACATTCAGTACTTC.

This clonotype was seen only a few times. This chain uses TRBV6-1 with TRBJ1-4; 7 bases are a match to TRBD1. This CDR3 contains 14 residues. After removal of 6 bases from V and 5 bases from J, the junction contained 6 bases not matched to a gene. Per germline, CDR1 MNHNS and CDR2 SASEGT. CDR3 DNA sequence: TGTGCCAGCAGGCTGACAGGGATAAATGAAAAACTGTTTTTT. It translates to CASRLTGINEKLFF.

CDR3 sequence (DNA): TGTGCCAGCAGTTTAAACCATCCTTTTGCTGAAGCTTTCTTT. This gives the protein CASSLNHPFAEAFF. V gene TRBV27 combines with J gene TRBJ1-1; D call uncertain. V was cut by 2 bases and J by 6 bases, with 13 bases left in between. This CDR3 spans 14 amino acids. The V gene's germline CDR1 is MNHEY and CDR2 SMNVEV (reference sequence).

In its sample, this clonotype was seen many times. The chain carries TRBV29-1 and TRBJ1-1; no definite D call. The germline V and J ends were trimmed by 1 base and 1 base, with 1 base remaining between them. The germline gives CDR1 SQVTM, CDR2 ANQGSEA. The CDR3 runs 11 residues. The CDR3, as DNA: TGCAGCGTTGAAGGGAACACTGAAGCTTTCTTT. Translating it yields CSVEGNTEAFF.

This chain links TRBV10-3 with TRBJ1-2, with TRBD1 identical over 7 bases. Per germline, CDR1 ENHRY and CDR2 SYGVKD. V shed 2 bases and J 6 bases; nucleotides not matched to a gene: 9. The CDR3 contains 15 residues. The CDR3: CAISETAGGFHGYTF. DNA of the CDR3: TGTGCCATCAGTGAGACGGCAGGGGGTTTTCATGGCTACACCTTC.

This clonotype was counted ten times or more. The chain carries TRBV9 and TRBJ2-3; D might be TRBD1 or TRBD2, each matching 5 bases. With 1 base removed from V and 3 bases from J, the gap between germline ends came to 12 bases. This CDR3 has 15 amino acids. Per germline, CDR1 SGDLS and CDR2 YYNGEE. CDR3 amino acids: CASSVQGDLTDTQYF. For the CDR3, the DNA is TGTGCCAGCAGCGTACAGGGAGACTTGACAGATACGCAGTATTTT.

The chain is built from TRBV7-9 and TRBJ2-1; TRBD2 agrees at 10 bases. V lost 1 base, J lost 8 bases, and 5 bases stayed unmatched. The CDR3 contains 15 residues. Germline CDR1 is SEHNR and CDR2 is FQNEAQ (reference sequence). The CDR3: CASSLGTSGKDEQFF. The CDR3, as DNA: TGTGCCAGCAGCTTAGGGACTAGCGGCAAGGATGAGCAGTTCTTC. Full variable domain (missing parts from reference TRBV7-9 and TRBJ2-1): DTGVSQNPRHKITKRGQNVTFRCDPISEHNRLYWYRQTLGQGPEFLTYFQNEAQLEKSRLLSDRFSAERPKGSFSTLEIQRTEQGDSAMYLCASSLGTSGKDEQFFGPGTRLTVL.

This clonotype was recorded a few times. The CDR3 bases are TGTGCCAGCAGTCTTGGGACGGTACTTGAAGCTTTCTTT. The encoded protein is CASSLGTVLEAFF. The chain employs TRBV12-3 or TRBV12-4 and TRBJ1-1; tentative D call: TRBD1 (5 bases). This CDR3 contains 13 residues. V lost 5 bases and J lost 7, with 14 bases in between.